This is a list of T cell receptor beta chains from one sample in a study of blood T cell repertoires in COVID-19. Assay used: immunoSEQ multiplex PCR; TCRdb lists only in-frame clones, some missing. This repertoire shows roughly 29,000 clones, over 75% found once; its top ten account for roughly 15%. The sequenced material came from peripheral blood. The receptors shown here come from a woman aged 60-75 years with acute or convalescent COVID-19. Each CDR3 is given with its conserved first and last residue.

TRBJ2-4	TRBV29-1	CSVRVGGAKNIQYF
TRBJ2-6	TRBV24-1	CATSQGAGANVLTF
TRBJ1-2	TRBV19	CASTPWDNQGHYGYTF
TRBJ1-2	TRBV19	CASSRGQTYGYTF
TRBJ2-3	TRBV4-2	CASSQESGQGPGDTQYF
TRBJ1-1	TRBV18	CASSPGRGTEAFF
TRBJ2-1	TRBV5-4	CASSLAPASGGDEQFF
TRBJ2-5	TRBV30	CAWSQDRAAEETQYF
TRBJ1-2	TRBV19	CASSISSRGLGYTF
TRBJ1-2	TRBV30	CAWSPMDSMLGYTF
TRBJ2-5	TRBV3-1/TRBV3-2	CASSQDSGIRQETQYF
TRBJ1-4	TRBV21-1	CASSKGDIPNEKLFF
TRBJ2-2	TRBV3-1/TRBV3-2	CASSSRLAGVTGELFF
TRBJ1-6	TRBV6-1	CASSEYLMGQVGNNSPLHF
TRBJ1-2	TRBV5-5	CASSLGRDRVGPYGYTF
TRBJ1-2	TRBV20-1	CSASLLGQGFGYTF
TRBJ2-2	TRBV4-2	CASSQIWGVAGELFF
TRBJ1-3	TRBV4-1	CASSQEASGNTIYF
TRBJ1-1	TRBV7-2	CASSLGLPTGEAFF
TRBJ1-4	TRBV27	CASSSRPNEKLFF
TRBJ1-2	TRBV5-1	CASSLDRANYGYTF
TRBJ1-1	TRBV6-5	CASSLTYTVNTEAFF
TRBJ2-4	TRBV19	CASSPRTGDIQYF
TRBJ1-1	TRBV3-1/TRBV3-2	CASSTKMNTEAFF
TRBJ1-1	TRBV7-6	CASSPEVTGTYSEAFF
TRBJ2-7	TRBV29-1	CSVGHSIAGGRQYF
TRBJ1-5	TRBV6-5	CASRGGVGQPQHF
TRBJ1-6	TRBV6-5	CASRDRYNSPLHF
TRBJ2-7	TRBV7-2	CASSSHRSSYEQYF
TRBJ1-5	TRBV2	CASSYRGGNQPQHF
TRBJ2-3	TRBV19	CASRRELYTDTQYF
TRBJ2-7	TRBV30	CAWSVEGGRPYEQYF
TRBJ1-1	TRBV6-5	CASSKAGITEAFF
TRBJ2-7	TRBV5-6	CASSLEQVGEQYF
TRBJ1-1	TRBV30	CAWSKRQGAATEAFF
TRBJ2-5	TRBV6-5	CASSYSDGGRETQYF
TRBJ2-1	TRBV7-3	CASSLTRGEQFF
TRBJ1-1	TRBV29-1	CSSAGTGGPNTEAFF
TRBJ2-1	TRBV19	CASSIGLEGGPYNEQFF
TRBJ2-3	TRBV10-3	CAISEGGGARDTQYF
TRBJ1-2	TRBV2	CASRPGQGYGYTF
TRBJ2-1	TRBV6-5	CASIAGLAHRNEQFF
TRBJ1-5	TRBV7-3	CASSRGSNQPQHF